In its sample, the clone carrying this TCR beta chain was seen once. Its antigen is as yet unknown. Produced via immunoSEQ multiplex PCR; TCRdb's table is partial and in-frame only. The sample carries some 29,000 clones, 90% recorded once. The data were obtained in a study of T cells in tuberculosis. Study context: This South African cohort compared adolescents with or without latent tuberculosis against adults with active tuberculosis.

Study conclusions and caveats: Active tuberculosis TCR-alpha repertoires lay closer to GMM-specific TCRs than IGRA-negative controls, suggesting clonal expansion. Samples were chosen by availability of cryopreserved specimens.

The receptor was derived from a donor aged 10 to 29 with latent tuberculosis or without tuberculosis infection. Sequenced sample: PBMCs.

The CDR3 DNA reads as TGTGCCAGCAGCCGGGCGGGGGGACGAAACACAGATACGCAGTATTTT. Residues: CASSRAGGRNTDTQYF. The V gene is TRBV5-6, the J gene TRBJ2-3; 8 bases fit TRBD2. Germline CDR1 is SGHDT and CDR2 is YYEEEE. The CDR3 runs 16 residues. J lost 2 bases, V lost 4 bases, and 9 bases had no gene match.